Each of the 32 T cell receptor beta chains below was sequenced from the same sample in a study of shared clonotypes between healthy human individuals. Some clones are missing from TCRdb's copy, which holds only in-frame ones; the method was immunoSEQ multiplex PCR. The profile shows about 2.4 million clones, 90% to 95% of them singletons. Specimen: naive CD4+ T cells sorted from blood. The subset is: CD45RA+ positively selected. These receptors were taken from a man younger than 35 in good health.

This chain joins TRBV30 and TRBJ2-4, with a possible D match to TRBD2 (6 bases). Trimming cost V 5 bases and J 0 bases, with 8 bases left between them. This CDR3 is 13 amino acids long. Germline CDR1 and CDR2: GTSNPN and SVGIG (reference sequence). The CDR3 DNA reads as TGTGCCTGGGGCGGGATAGCCAAAAACATTCAGTACTTC. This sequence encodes CAWGGIAKNIQYF.

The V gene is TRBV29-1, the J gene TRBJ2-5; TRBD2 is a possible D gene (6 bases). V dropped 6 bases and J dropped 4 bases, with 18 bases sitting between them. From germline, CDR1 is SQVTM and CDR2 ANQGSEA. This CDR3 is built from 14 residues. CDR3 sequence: CSVSNGGGRETQYF. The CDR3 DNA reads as TGCAGCGTCTCCAACGGTGGGGGGAGAGAGACCCAGTACTTC.

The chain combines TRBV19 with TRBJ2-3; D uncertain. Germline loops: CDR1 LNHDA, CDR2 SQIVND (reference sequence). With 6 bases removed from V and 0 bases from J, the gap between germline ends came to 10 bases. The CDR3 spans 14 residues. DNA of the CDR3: TGTGCCAGTAGCCGAGAGGTTAGCACAGATACGCAGTATTTT. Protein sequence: CASSREVSTDTQYF.

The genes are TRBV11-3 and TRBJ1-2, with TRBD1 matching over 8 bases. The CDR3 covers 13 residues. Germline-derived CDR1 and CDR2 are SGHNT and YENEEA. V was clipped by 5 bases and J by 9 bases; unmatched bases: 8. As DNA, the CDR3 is TGTGCCAGCAGCATCGGACAGGGAGGAAGCTACACCTTC. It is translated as CASSIGQGGSYTF. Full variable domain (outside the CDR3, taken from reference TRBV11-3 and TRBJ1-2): EAGVVQSPRYKIIEKKQPVAFWCNPISGHNTLYWYLQNLGQGPELLIRYENEEAVDDSQLPKDRFSAERLKGVDSTLKIQPAELGDSAVYLCASSIGQGGSYTFGSGTRLTVV.

This CDR3 reads CASRRGQGGYEQYF. As DNA, the CDR3 is TGTGCCAGCAGGAGGGGACAGGGTGGGTACGAGCAGTACTTC. The chain combines TRBV28 with TRBJ2-7; 9 positions match TRBD1. Germline CDR1 and CDR2: MDHEN and SYDVKM. The CDR3 runs 14 residues. With 6 bases clipped from V and 4 bases from J, the junction kept 7 bases outside the gene matches.

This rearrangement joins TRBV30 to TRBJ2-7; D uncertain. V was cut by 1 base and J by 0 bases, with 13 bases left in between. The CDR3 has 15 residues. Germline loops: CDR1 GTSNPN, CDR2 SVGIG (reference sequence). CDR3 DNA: TGTGCCTGGAGTGCCTTACCTCAGAGCTCCTACGAGCAGTACTTC. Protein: CAWSALPQSSYEQYF.

The CDR3 DNA reads as TGTGCCAGCACCCTACCCCCGGGACAGCTTGCAACTAATGAAAAACTGTTTTTT. This gives the protein CASTLPPGQLATNEKLFF. The gene calls are TRBV2 and TRBJ1-4, with 7 bases matching TRBD1. CDR3 length: 18 amino acids. J was trimmed by 0 bases and V by 7 bases; bases with no gene match: 14. Germline values: CDR1 SNHLY, CDR2 FYNNEI.

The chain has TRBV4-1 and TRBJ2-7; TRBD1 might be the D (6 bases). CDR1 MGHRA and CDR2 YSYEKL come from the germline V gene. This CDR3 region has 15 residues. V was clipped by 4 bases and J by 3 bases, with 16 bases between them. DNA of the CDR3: TGCGCCAGCAGCCCCCTCGCCGGACAGAACTACGAGCAGTACTTC. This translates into CASSPLAGQNYEQYF.

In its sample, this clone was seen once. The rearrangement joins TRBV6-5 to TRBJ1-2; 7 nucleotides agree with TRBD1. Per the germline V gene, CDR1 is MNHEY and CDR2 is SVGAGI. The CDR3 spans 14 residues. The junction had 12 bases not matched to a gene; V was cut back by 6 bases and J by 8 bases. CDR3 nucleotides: TGTGCCAGCAGACCGGGACAGCTGGGCGGGGGCTACACCTTC. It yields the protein CASRPGQLGGGYTF.

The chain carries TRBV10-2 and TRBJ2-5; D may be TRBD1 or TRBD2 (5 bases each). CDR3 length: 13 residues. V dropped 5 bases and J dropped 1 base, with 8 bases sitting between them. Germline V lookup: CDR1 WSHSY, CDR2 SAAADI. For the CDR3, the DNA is TGCGCCAGCAGTAGAGGGGTCCAAGAGACCCAGTACTTC. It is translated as CASSRGVQETQYF.

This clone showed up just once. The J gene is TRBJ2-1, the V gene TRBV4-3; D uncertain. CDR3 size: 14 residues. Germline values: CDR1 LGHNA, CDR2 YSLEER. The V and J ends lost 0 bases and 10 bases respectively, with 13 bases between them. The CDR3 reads CASSQDLMGREQFF. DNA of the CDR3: TGCGCCAGCAGCCAAGATCTCATGGGTCGGGAGCAGTTCTTC.

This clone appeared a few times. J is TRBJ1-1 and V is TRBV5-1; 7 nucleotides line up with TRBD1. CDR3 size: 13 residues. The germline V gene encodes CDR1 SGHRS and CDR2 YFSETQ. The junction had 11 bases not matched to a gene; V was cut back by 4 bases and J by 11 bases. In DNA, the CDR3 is TGCGCCAGCAGCGACGAACAGGGGCTTCGGGCTTTCTTT. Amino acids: CASSDEQGLRAFF. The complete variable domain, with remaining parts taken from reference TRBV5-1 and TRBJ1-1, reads KAGVTQTPRYLIKTRGQQVTLSCSPISGHRSVSWYQQTPGQGLQFLFEYFSETQRNKGNFPGRFSGRQFSNSRSEMNVSTLELGDSALYLCASSDEQGLRAFFGQGTRLTVV.

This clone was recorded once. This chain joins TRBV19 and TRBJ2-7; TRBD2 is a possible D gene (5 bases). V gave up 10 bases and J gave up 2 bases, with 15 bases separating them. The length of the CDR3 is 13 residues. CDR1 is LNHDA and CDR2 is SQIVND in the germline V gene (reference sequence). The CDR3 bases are TGTGCCACCAGAGGGAGTAGTGCCTACGAGCAGTACTTC. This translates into CATRGSSAYEQYF.

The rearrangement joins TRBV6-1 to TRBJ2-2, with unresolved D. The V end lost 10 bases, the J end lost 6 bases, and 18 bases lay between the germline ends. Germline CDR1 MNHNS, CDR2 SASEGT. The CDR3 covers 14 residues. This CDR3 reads CATPKPASSGELFF. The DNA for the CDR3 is TGTGCCACCCCTAAACCCGCTAGTTCCGGGGAGCTGTTTTTT.

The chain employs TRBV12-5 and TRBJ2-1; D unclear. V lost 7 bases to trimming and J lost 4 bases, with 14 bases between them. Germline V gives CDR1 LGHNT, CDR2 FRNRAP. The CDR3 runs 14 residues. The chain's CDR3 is CASAYGIAYNEQFF. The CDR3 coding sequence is TGTGCTAGTGCTTACGGTATTGCTTACAATGAGCAGTTCTTC. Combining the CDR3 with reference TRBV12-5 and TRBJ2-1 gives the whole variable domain DARVTQTPRHKVTEMGQEVTMRCQPILGHNTVFWYRQTMMQGLELLAYFRNRAPLDDSGMPKDRFSAEMPDATLATLKIQPSEPRDSAVYFCASAYGIAYNEQFFGPGTRLTVL.

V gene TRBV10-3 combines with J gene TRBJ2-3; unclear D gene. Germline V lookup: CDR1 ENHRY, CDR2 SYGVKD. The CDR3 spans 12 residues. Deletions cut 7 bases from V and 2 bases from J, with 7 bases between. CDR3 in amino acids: CAIKADTDTQYF. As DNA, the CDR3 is TGTGCCATCAAGGCAGACACAGATACGCAGTATTTT.

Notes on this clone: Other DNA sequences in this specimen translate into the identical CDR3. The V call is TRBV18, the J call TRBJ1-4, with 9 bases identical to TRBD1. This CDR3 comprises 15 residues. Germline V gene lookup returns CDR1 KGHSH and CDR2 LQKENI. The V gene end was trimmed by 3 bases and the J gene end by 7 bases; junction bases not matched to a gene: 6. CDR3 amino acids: CASSPPGQGSEKLFF. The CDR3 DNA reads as TGTGCCAGCTCACCGCCGGGACAGGGTAGTGAAAAACTGTTTTTT.

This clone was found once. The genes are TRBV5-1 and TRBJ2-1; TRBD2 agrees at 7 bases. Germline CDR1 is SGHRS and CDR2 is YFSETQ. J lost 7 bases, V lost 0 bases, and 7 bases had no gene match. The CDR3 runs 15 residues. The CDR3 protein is CASSLVGEGGNEQFF. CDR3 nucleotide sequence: TGCGCCAGCAGCTTGGTGGGGGAGGGAGGGAATGAGCAGTTCTTC.

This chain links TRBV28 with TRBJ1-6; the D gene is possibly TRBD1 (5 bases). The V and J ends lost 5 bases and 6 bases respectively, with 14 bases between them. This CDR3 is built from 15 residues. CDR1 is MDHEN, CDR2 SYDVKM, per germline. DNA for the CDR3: TGTGCCAGCAGTGCGCAGGGAATAACTAATTCACCCCTCCACTTT. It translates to CASSAQGITNSPLHF. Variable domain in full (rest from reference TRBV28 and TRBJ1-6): DVKVTQSSRYLVKRTGEKVFLECVQDMDHENMFWYRQDPGLGLRLIYFSYDVKMKEKGDIPEGYSVSREKKERFSLILESASTNQTSMYLCASSAQGITNSPLHFGNGTRLTVT.

The CDR3: CASSQDFGGLSYEQYF. The CDR3 bases are TGCGCCAGCAGCCAAGATTTCGGAGGACTCTCCTACGAGCAGTACTTC. The chain joins TRBV4-3 to TRBJ2-7; a weak D match, TRBD2 (5 bases). The CDR3 runs to 16 residues. V lost 0 bases and J lost 0, with 12 bases in between. Looked up from germline, CDR1 is LGHNA and CDR2 is YSLEER.

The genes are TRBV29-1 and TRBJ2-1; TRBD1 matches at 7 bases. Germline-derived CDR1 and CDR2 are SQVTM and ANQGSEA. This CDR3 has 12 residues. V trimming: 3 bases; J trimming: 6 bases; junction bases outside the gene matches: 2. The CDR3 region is CSVDRDSNEQFF. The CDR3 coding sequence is TGCAGCGTTGACCGGGACAGCAATGAGCAGTTCTTC.

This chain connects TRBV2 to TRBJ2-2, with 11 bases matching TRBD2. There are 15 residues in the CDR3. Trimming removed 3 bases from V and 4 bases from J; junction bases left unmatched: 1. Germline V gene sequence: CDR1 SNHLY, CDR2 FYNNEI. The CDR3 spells CASSDSGGVTGELFF. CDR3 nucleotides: TGTGCCAGCAGTGATAGCGGGGGGGTCACCGGGGAGCTGTTTTTT.

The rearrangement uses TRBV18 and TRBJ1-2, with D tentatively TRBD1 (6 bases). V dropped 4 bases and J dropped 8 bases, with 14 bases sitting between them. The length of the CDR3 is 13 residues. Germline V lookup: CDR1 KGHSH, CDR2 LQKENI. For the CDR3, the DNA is TGTGCCAGCTCACTAGACAGGTTATACGGCTACACCTTC. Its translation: CASSLDRLYGYTF.

The CDR3: CASRAGLAGSYNEQFF. Here the CDR3 DNA reads TGTGCCAGCAGGGCGGGACTAGCGGGTTCCTACAATGAGCAGTTCTTC. The rearrangement links TRBV2 to TRBJ2-1; TRBD2 agrees at 12 bases. The V gene's germline CDR1 is SNHLY and CDR2 FYNNEI. The CDR3 has 16 amino acids. V lost 6 bases, J lost 1 base, and 4 bases stayed unmatched.

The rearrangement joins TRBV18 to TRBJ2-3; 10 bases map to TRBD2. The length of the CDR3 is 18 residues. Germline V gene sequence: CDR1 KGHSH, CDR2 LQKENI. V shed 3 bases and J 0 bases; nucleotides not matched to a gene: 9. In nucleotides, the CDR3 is TGTGCCAGCTCACCCCAGCGGGGGGGCCAAATTAGCACAGATACGCAGTATTTT. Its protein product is CASSPQRGGQISTDTQYF.

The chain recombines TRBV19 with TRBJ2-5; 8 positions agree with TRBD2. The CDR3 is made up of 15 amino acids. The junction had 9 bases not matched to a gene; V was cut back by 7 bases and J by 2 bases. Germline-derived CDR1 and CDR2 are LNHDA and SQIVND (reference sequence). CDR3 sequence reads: CASTDGGAGQETQYF. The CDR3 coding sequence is TGTGCCAGTACCGACGGGGGGGCGGGTCAAGAGACCCAGTACTTC.

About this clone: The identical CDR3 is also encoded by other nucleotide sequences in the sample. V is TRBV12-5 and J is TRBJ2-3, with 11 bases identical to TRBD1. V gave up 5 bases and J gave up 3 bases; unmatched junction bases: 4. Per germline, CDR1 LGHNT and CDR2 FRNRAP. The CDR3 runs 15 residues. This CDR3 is CASGPGTGGTDTQYF. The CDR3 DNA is TGTGCTAGTGGTCCAGGGACAGGGGGGACAGATACGCAGTATTTT.

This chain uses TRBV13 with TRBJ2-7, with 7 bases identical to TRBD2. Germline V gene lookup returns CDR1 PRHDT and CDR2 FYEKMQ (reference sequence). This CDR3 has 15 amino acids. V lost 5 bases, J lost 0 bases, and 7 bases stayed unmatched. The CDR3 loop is CASSVSGLLSYEQYF. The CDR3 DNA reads TGTGCCAGCAGCGTTAGCGGGCTCCTCTCCTACGAGCAGTACTTC.

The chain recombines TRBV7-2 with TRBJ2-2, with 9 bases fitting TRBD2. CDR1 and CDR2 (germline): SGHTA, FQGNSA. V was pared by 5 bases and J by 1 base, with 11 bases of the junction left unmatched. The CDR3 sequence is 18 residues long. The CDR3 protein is CASSPKSVAGVNTGELFF. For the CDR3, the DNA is TGTGCCAGCAGCCCCAAAAGTGTAGCGGGGGTGAACACCGGGGAGCTGTTTTTT. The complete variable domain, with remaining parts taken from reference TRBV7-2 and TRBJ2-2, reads GAGVSQSPSNKVTEKGKDVELRCDPISGHTALYWYRQSLGQGLEFLIYFQGNSAPDKSGLPSDRFSAERTGGSVSTLTIQRTQQEDSAVYLCASSPKSVAGVNTGELFFGEGSRLTVL.

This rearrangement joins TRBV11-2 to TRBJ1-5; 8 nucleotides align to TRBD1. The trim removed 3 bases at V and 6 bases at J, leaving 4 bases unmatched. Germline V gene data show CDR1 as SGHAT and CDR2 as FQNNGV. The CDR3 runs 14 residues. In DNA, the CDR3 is TGTGCCAGCAGCTTTCAGGGGGCCGGTCAGCCCCAGCATTTT. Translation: CASSFQGAGQPQHF.

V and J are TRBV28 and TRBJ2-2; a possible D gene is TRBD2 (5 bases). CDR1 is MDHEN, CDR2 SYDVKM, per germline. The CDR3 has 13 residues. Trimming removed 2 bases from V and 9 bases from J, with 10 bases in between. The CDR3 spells CASSLGSAWELFF. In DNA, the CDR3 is TGTGCCAGCAGTTTAGGTAGCGCGTGGGAGCTGTTTTTT.

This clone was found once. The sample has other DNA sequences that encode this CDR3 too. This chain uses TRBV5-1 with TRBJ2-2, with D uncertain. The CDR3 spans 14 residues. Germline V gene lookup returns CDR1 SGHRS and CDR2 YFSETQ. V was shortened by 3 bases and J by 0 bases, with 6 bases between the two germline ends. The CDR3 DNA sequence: TGCGCCAGCAGCTCAAGTACGAACACCGGGGAGCTGTTTTTT. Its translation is CASSSSTNTGELFF.